One sample yielded the 3 T cell receptor beta chains listed below, sequenced in a study of HIV-infected patients and healthy controls. 500 ng RNA was reverse transcribed with alpha and beta constant-region primers. Each of the alpha and beta chains got its own library through chain-specific third strand synthesis with indices. TCRdb reprocessed the 5' RACE reads via MiXCR and lists one record per CDR3 protein. The sample lists approximately 9,000 distinct CDR3 sequences; more than 7.5% were seen once. Roughly three months, about 14 weeks, into antiretroviral therapy, follow-up blood was collected. Whole blood was used without fractionation, so all unsorted peripheral T cells were included. The sample here was blood, taken during antiretroviral therapy. These receptors all stem from an adult with HIV infection.

By sample share, this clonotype is medium-sized (0.01 to 0.1%). The chain joins TRBV29-1 to TRBJ2-2; D gene uncertain. The CDR3 totals 12 residues. V was pared by 5 bases and J by 4 bases, with 8 bases between. Germline values: CDR1 SQVTM, CDR2 ANQGSEA. This chain's CDR3 is CSVNRVTGELFF. The CDR3 nucleotides read TGCAGCGTTAACCGAGTCACCGGGGAGCTGTTTTTT.

This clonotype was counted only a few times. The V call is TRBV2, the J call TRBJ1-4, with D tentatively TRBD1 (5 bases). Germline lookup yields CDR1 SNHLY and CDR2 FYNNEI. V lost 8 bases, J lost 8 bases, and 12 bases lay in between. CDR3 length: 12 residues. DNA of the CDR3: TGTGCCAGCGGTGGGGGGGAAGAAAAACTGTTTTTT. It translates to CASGGGEEKLFF.

In this sample, this clonotype turned up a few times. The rearrangement uses TRBV6-5 and TRBJ1-4; unclear D gene. Germline CDR1 and CDR2: MNHEY and SVGAGI. V was trimmed by 5 bases and J by 0 bases, leaving 13 bases between them. CDR3 length: 16 residues. CDR3 amino acids: CASSPIIQTTNEKLFF. CDR3 nucleotides: TGTGCCAGCAGTCCAATTATACAGACAACTAATGAAAAACTGTTTTTT.